The clone carrying this TCR beta chain showed up just a few times. The antigen is unknown. This sample is part of a study of OX40 agonist ivuxolimab in advanced cancers. Overall study: Participants averaged approximately 65 years of age (range about 23 to 79) and were less than 85% male. General study results and limits: Low clonal expansion, among the lowest seen, marked partial responders at 0.1-3.0 mg/kg. The study found that CD8+ T cells averaged more expanded clones than CD4+. At 0.1 to 3.0 mg/kg and by week 6, clonal expansion occurred in CD4+ and CD8+ blood T cells.

Sequencing used immunoSEQ multiplex PCR; TCRdb keeps in-frame clones, though not all of them. This sample has fewer than 200,000 clones; 94% occur once, and the top ten carry about 0.31%. Sequenced material: CD4+ or CD8+ T cells sorted from blood, taken in a trial of the OX40 agonist ivuxolimab. The TCR sequence derives from an adult with an advanced solid tumor such as melanoma, head and neck, liver or kidney cancer.

In nucleotides, the CDR3 is TGTGCCAGCAGCTTTCTAGCCGTAACTTCTAATTCACCCCTCCACTTT. As protein: CASSFLAVTSNSPLHF. V gene TRBV7-8 combines with J gene TRBJ1-6, with unresolved D. Germline V CDR1 and CDR2: SGHVS, FQNEAQ. With 3 bases removed from V and 6 bases from J, the gap between germline ends came to 15 bases. The CDR3 consists of 16 residues. The full variable domain, its missing parts supplied by reference TRBV7-8 and TRBJ1-6, is GAGVSQSPRYKVAKRGQDVALRCDPISGHVSLFWYQQALGQGPEFLTYFQNEAQLDKSGLPSDRFFAERPEGSVSTLKIQRTQQEDSAVYLCASSFLAVTSNSPLHFGNGTRLTVT.